The present T cell receptor (beta chain) was sequenced within a study of T cell responses to AZD1222 COVID-19 vaccine. CDR3 length: 13 residues. Study-wide points: Spike-specific TCR breadth and depth rose after two AZD1222 doses. Among vaccine-associated CD4 TCRs, coverage spanned spike, with dominance at 160-218 and 743-854. Baseline serostatus was positive in only a handful of AZD1222 recipients.

Produced via immunoSEQ multiplex PCR; TCRdb's table is partial and in-frame only. The table has about 120,000 clones, 80% to 95% seen once. With respect to this clone: Its antigen remains unknown. One junction end does not reproduce the germline sequence, and a read error may be involved.

The chain is built from TRBV12-3 or TRBV12-4 and TRBJ1-3; the D is unclear. This clonotype was sampled from an adult in good health. The material sequenced was peripheral blood, taken on day 0 of AZD1222 vaccination. DNA for the CDR3: TGTGCCAGCAGATTAGATCCTGGAAACACCATATATTTT. The encoded protein is CASRLDPGNTIYF.